This TCR beta chain is drawn from a study of control samples from healthy donors and cancer patients. V was pared by 2 bases and J by 3 bases, with 10 bases between. Germline values: CDR1 SGHAT, CDR2 FQNNGV. The CDR3 is 14 amino acids. TCRdb's table, derived via immunoSEQ multiplex PCR, lists solely in-frame clones and lacks some. The sample includes 80,000 or so clones, around 94% of them seen just once. The chain is built from TRBV11-2 and TRBJ1-1, with a possible D match to TRBD1 (5 bases). This clonotype originated in a woman between 40 and 50 years old in good health. The sequenced sample consisted of blood. The CDR3 DNA follows: TGTGCCAGCAGCTTACGGGGGTGGGACACTGAAGCTTTCTTT. It is translated as CASSLRGWDTEAFF.